The 26 T cell receptor beta chains below were found in one sample sequenced in a study of cytomegalovirus exposure and HLA in healthy donors. TCRdb's table, derived via immunoSEQ multiplex PCR, lists solely in-frame clones and lacks some. Of 150,000 to 200,000 clones in the sample, 84% are singletons; the top ten hold roughly 7%. Sequencing used PBMCs. These receptor sequences come from a man aged 18 to 30 in good health and CMV-seropositive.

This sequence joins TRBV27 and TRBJ1-1; 8 nucleotides agree with TRBD1. The CDR3 covers 12 residues. Germline CDR1 MNHEY, CDR2 SMNVEV (reference sequence). Trimming at V came to 7 bases and at J to 7 bases, leaving 5 bases not matched to a gene. CDR3 protein: CASTSGQGEAFF. DNA of the CDR3: TGTGCCAGCACCTCAGGACAGGGTGAAGCTTTCTTT.

This clone was recorded a few times. The J gene is TRBJ2-2, the V gene TRBV6-4; a possible D gene is TRBD2 (5 bases). Germline values: CDR1 MRHNA, CDR2 SNTAGT. The CDR3 is made up of 14 amino acids. The V end lost 4 bases, the J end lost 6 bases, and 12 bases lay between the germline ends. The CDR3 region has the DNA TGTGCCAGCAGTGCCGAGAGGGCTTCCGGGGAGCTGTTTTTT. Residues: CASSAERASGELFF.

In DNA, the CDR3 is TGCAGCGGAAGACTTATGACAGGGGGCTTGAACACTGAAGCTTTCTTT. This gives the protein CSGRLMTGGLNTEAFF. This sequence joins TRBV29-1 and TRBJ1-1, with 10 positions matching TRBD1. The CDR3 is 16 residues long. Germline V gene sequence: CDR1 SQVTM, CDR2 ANQGSEA. V lost 7 bases to trimming and J lost 0 bases; unmatched junction nucleotides: 11.

This rearrangement joins TRBV18 to TRBJ2-3, with a weak D call TRBD1 (6 bases). There are 15 residues in the CDR3. Germline-derived CDR1 and CDR2 are KGHSH and LQKENI. Deletions cut 2 bases from V and 5 bases from J, with 14 bases between. The CDR3 reads CASSPAGDPKDTQYF. The CDR3 nucleotides are TGTGCCAGCTCACCAGCAGGGGACCCGAAAGATACGCAGTATTTT.

The V and J genes are TRBV27 and TRBJ2-1; 10 bases are shared with TRBD1. CDR1 MNHEY and CDR2 SMNVEV come from the germline V gene (reference sequence). After removal of 4 bases from V and 10 bases from J, the junction contained 7 bases not matched to a gene. The CDR3 loop spans 14 amino acids. This chain's CDR3 is CASSSGTGVLEQFF. As DNA, the CDR3 is TGTGCCAGCAGTTCCGGGACAGGGGTTTTAGAGCAGTTCTTC.

The V gene is TRBV28, the J gene TRBJ1-2, with 10 bases identical to TRBD1. J was trimmed by 6 bases and V by 4 bases; bases with no gene match: 2. The CDR3 has 13 amino acids. Germline lookup yields CDR1 MDHEN and CDR2 SYDVKM. DNA of the CDR3: TGTGCCAGCAGTTGGGACAGGGGAGATGGCTACACCTTC. This sequence encodes CASSWDRGDGYTF.

This clone showed up just a few times. The rearrangement joins TRBV7-6 to TRBJ2-7, with a tentative D call TRBD1 (6 bases). Germline CDR1 is SGHVS and CDR2 is FNYEAQ. The CDR3 sequence is 14 residues long. V lost 5 bases and J 3 bases, leaving 14 bases between the germline ends. CDR3 sequence: CASSRTGTHYEQYF. The CDR3 nucleotides read TGTGCCAGCAGCAGGACCGGGACACACTACGAGCAGTACTTC. The complete variable domain, with remaining parts taken from reference TRBV7-6 and TRBJ2-7, reads GAGVSQSPRYKVTKRGQDVALRCDPISGHVSLYWYRQALGQGPEFLTYFNYEAQQDKSGLPNDRFSAERPEGSISTLTIQRTEQRDSAMYRCASSRTGTHYEQYFGPGTRLTVT.

CDR3 in amino acids: CASSSGQLAYNEQFF. The CDR3 DNA follows: TGTGCCAGCAGTTCAGGACAGCTTGCCTACAATGAGCAGTTCTTC. The chain couples TRBV27 to TRBJ2-1, with D perhaps matching TRBD1 (6 bases). The CDR3 is made up of 15 amino acids. The germline gives CDR1 MNHEY, CDR2 SMNVEV (reference sequence). Trimming removed 4 bases from V and 2 bases from J, with 12 bases in between.

The rearrangement uses TRBV9 and TRBJ2-3; tentative D call: TRBD2 (6 bases). The CDR3 is made up of 16 amino acids. The germline V gene encodes CDR1 SGDLS and CDR2 YYNGEE. The V gene lost 0 bases and the J gene lost 0 bases, with 11 bases spanning the gap. The chain's CDR3 is CASSVASSASTDTQYF. The CDR3 DNA follows: TGTGCCAGCAGCGTAGCTTCTAGCGCCAGCACAGATACGCAGTATTTT.

This chain joins TRBV4-2 and TRBJ2-3, with TRBD2 identical over 8 bases. This CDR3 is built from 16 residues. The J segment lost 10 bases and the V segment lost 1 base, leaving 13 bases of the junction unmatched. CDR1 and CDR2 from the germline V gene are LGHNA and YNFKEQ. The CDR3 region is CASSQVGVGTRDAQYF. Here the CDR3 DNA reads TGTGCCAGCAGCCAAGTCGGAGTCGGGACTAGGGACGCGCAGTATTTT.

This chain links TRBV5-6 with TRBJ1-2; 10 bases are a match to TRBD1. In germline, CDR1 is SGHDT, CDR2 YYEEEE. V shed 4 bases, J shed 0 bases, and the junction held 6 bases outside the gene matches. This CDR3 has 16 amino acids. Here the CDR3 reads CASSPGTGASNYGYTF. CDR3 nucleotide sequence: TGTGCCAGCAGCCCGGGGACAGGGGCTTCTAACTATGGCTACACCTTC. The full variable domain, with the rest looked up from reference TRBV5-6 and TRBJ1-2, is DAGVTQSPTHLIKTRGQQVTLRCSPKSGHDTVSWYQQALGQGPQFIFQYYEEEERQRGNFPDRFSGHQFPNYSSELNVNALLLGDSALYLCASSPGTGASNYGYTFGSGTRLTVV.

The chain links TRBV28 to TRBJ2-7; 11 bases are shared with TRBD1. The V gene's germline CDR1 is MDHEN and CDR2 SYDVKM. V shed 8 bases, J shed 0 bases, and the junction held 3 bases outside the gene matches. The CDR3 covers 14 residues. CDR3 sequence (DNA): TGTGCCAGCCGGACAGGGGGCAGCTCCTACGAGCAGTACTTC. Its protein is CASRTGGSSYEQYF.

This chain joins TRBV12-5 and TRBJ2-7; D is ambiguous. The V end lost 4 bases, the J end lost 3 bases, and 13 bases lay between the germline ends. The CDR3 spans 14 residues. Germline CDR1 is LGHNT and CDR2 is FRNRAP. CDR3 sequence reads: CASGSRPVDYEQYF. CDR3 DNA: TGTGCTAGTGGTTCGCGCCCGGTTGACTACGAGCAGTACTTC.

Concerning this clone: In the same sample, other DNA sequences code for this CDR3. This chain connects TRBV7-2 to TRBJ2-7; TRBD2 matches 12 bases. CDR1 is SGHTA, CDR2 FQGNSA, per germline. The CDR3 spans 15 residues. Trimming removed 4 bases from V and 0 bases from J; junction bases left unmatched: 1. DNA for the CDR3: TGTGCCAGCAGCTCGGGACTAGCGGGCTCCTACGAGCAGTACTTC. Its translation: CASSSGLAGSYEQYF. Filled out from reference TRBV7-2 and TRBJ2-7, the complete variable domain reads GAGVSQSPSNKVTEKGKDVELRCDPISGHTALYWYRQSLGQGLEFLIYFQGNSAPDKSGLPSDRFSAERTGGSVSTLTIQRTQQEDSAVYLCASSSGLAGSYEQYFGPGTRLTVT.

This chain connects TRBV28 to TRBJ1-4; TRBD1 matches 8 bases. V gave up 5 bases and J gave up 8 bases; unmatched junction bases: 7. CDR3 length: 14 residues. CDR1 is MDHEN, CDR2 SYDVKM, per germline. The CDR3, as DNA: TGTGCCAGCAGTATCAGGACAGGGAAAGAAAAACTGTTTTTT. Protein product: CASSIRTGKEKLFF.

The chain uses TRBV28 and TRBJ2-2; D gene ambiguous. V gave up 4 bases and J gave up 0 bases, with 9 bases separating them. The CDR3 spans 15 residues. Germline V gene sequence: CDR1 MDHEN, CDR2 SYDVKM. The CDR3 sequence: CASSYSVPNTGELFF. In nucleotides, the CDR3 is TGTGCCAGCAGTTACAGTGTACCGAACACCGGGGAGCTGTTTTTT.

The chain employs TRBV6-5 and TRBJ2-2; TRBD1 aligns across 8 bases. Losses at the gene ends were 6 bases for V and 5 bases for J; bases not matched to a gene: 8. CDR1 MNHEY and CDR2 SVGAGI come from the germline V gene. This CDR3 contains 15 residues. The CDR3: CASRPGQERTGELFF. The CDR3 bases are TGTGCCAGCAGGCCGGGACAGGAGCGTACCGGGGAGCTGTTTTTT.

V is TRBV29-1 and J is TRBJ2-1; D might be TRBD1 (5 bases). V was clipped by 3 bases and J by 1 base, with 10 bases between them. Germline CDR1 is SQVTM and CDR2 is ANQGSEA. The CDR3 length is 14 residues. The DNA of the CDR3 is TGCAGCGTTGACAAGGGGCTGTCCTACAATGAGCAGTTCTTC. It translates to CSVDKGLSYNEQFF.

The chain recombines TRBV18 with TRBJ2-1; no clear D. CDR1 and CDR2 from the germline V gene are KGHSH and LQKENI. Trimming took 1 base from V and 7 from J, leaving 5 bases between them. The CDR3 consists of 12 residues. The CDR3 region has the DNA TGTGCCAGCTCACCACTACGGAATGAGCAGTTCTTC. This gives the protein CASSPLRNEQFF.

The chain links TRBV19 to TRBJ2-1, with 9 positions matching TRBD2. CDR3 size: 14 residues. Germline trimming cut 6 bases from V and 5 bases from J; bases unmatched to any gene: 5. Germline V CDR1 and CDR2: LNHDA, SQIVND (reference sequence). In DNA form, the CDR3 reads TGTGCCAGTAGGGGACTAGCAGTCGACAATGAGCAGTTCTTC. It codes for CASRGLAVDNEQFF.

This chain links TRBV7-2 with TRBJ2-2; the D gene is possibly TRBD1 (5 bases). There are 15 residues in the CDR3. Trimming shortened V by 2 bases and J by 3 bases, and 10 bases separated the two germline ends. Germline CDR1 is SGHTA and CDR2 is FQGNSA. The CDR3 loop is CASSLRQGYTGELFF. For the CDR3, the DNA is TGTGCCAGCAGCTTACGGCAGGGCTACACCGGGGAGCTGTTTTTT.

The J gene is TRBJ2-1, the V gene TRBV7-3; 8 bases are a match to TRBD2. The CDR3 has 15 residues. Germline V gene sequence: CDR1 SGHTA, CDR2 FQGTGA. V lost 5 bases, J lost 8 bases, and 11 bases stayed unmatched. DNA of the CDR3: TGTGCCAGCAGCCGGGGGGGCGGGAGATCGGATGAGCAGTTCTTC. This encodes CASSRGGGRSDEQFF.

In its sample, this clone was seen once. This chain connects TRBV2 to TRBJ2-7; D possibly corresponds to TRBD1 (5 bases). V was cut by 3 bases and J by 4 bases, with 13 bases left in between. This CDR3 spans 14 amino acids. Germline V lookup: CDR1 SNHLY, CDR2 FYNNEI. CDR3 sequence: CASSDRFQGYEQYF. CDR3 nucleotide sequence: TGTGCCAGCAGTGATAGGTTCCAGGGATACGAGCAGTACTTC.

The sample holds one count of this clone. V and J are TRBV5-1 and TRBJ2-5, with a weak D call TRBD1 (6 bases). Per germline, CDR1 SGHRS and CDR2 YFSETQ. The CDR3 has 15 amino acids. The V end lost 1 base, the J end lost 2 bases, and 12 bases lay between the germline ends. CDR3 amino acids: CASSLPMTGQETQYF. For the CDR3, the DNA is TGCGCCAGCAGCTTGCCTATGACAGGACAAGAGACCCAGTACTTC.

V gene TRBV9 combines with J gene TRBJ2-1; 11 bases are shared with TRBD2. The trim removed 0 bases at V and 8 bases at J, leaving 4 bases unmatched. Per germline, CDR1 SGDLS and CDR2 YYNGEE. The CDR3 sequence is 15 residues long. The CDR3, as DNA: TGTGCCAGCAGCGTAGAACTAGCGGGAGAGGATGAGCAGTTCTTC. It translates to CASSVELAGEDEQFF.

The chain employs TRBV6-5 and TRBJ2-5; 7 positions match TRBD1. Germline CDR1 is MNHEY and CDR2 is SVGAGI. CDR3 length equals 13 residues. The J segment lost 1 base and the V segment lost 6 bases, leaving 2 bases of the junction unmatched. The CDR3 DNA reads as TGTGCCAGCAGATGGACAGGCCAAGAGACCCAGTACTTC. Its translation is CASRWTGQETQYF.